These 16 T cell receptor beta chains were sequenced from one sample in a study of blood T cell repertoires in COVID-19. Assay used: immunoSEQ multiplex PCR; TCRdb lists only in-frame clones, some missing. The sample consists of 250,000 to 300,000 clones, roughly nine tenths of them appearing once. Material for sequencing was peripheral blood. The receptors stem from a woman aged 30 to 39 with COVID-19, enrolled during active disease.

V and J are TRBV4-2 and TRBJ2-7; TRBD2 aligns across 8 bases. The germline V gene encodes CDR1 LGHNA and CDR2 YNFKEQ. J was trimmed by 5 bases and V by 1 base; bases with no gene match: 7. This CDR3 comprises 15 residues. CDR3 residues: CASSQGGLASHEQYF. The CDR3 nucleotides are TGTGCCAGCAGCCAAGGCGGACTAGCATCACACGAGCAGTACTTC.

The V call is TRBV6-5, the J call TRBJ1-1; 12 nucleotides match TRBD1. J gave up 7 bases and V 6 bases, and 9 bases lay outside the gene matches. The CDR3 runs 15 residues. Germline CDR1 is MNHEY and CDR2 is SVGAGI. CDR3 sequence: CASSRTRDRGREAFF. In DNA, the CDR3 is TGTGCCAGCAGCCGGACCCGGGACAGGGGGCGTGAAGCTTTCTTT.

V usage is TRBV7-8 and J usage is TRBJ2-1, with D possibly being TRBD2 (6 bases). V was shortened by 6 bases and J by 2 bases, with 14 bases between the two germline ends. Germline V gene sequence: CDR1 SGHVS, CDR2 FQNEAQ. The CDR3 is made up of 15 amino acids. The CDR3 bases are TGTGCCAGCAGTTCGGCGGTAGCGGCCTACAATGAGCAGTTCTTC. It is translated as CASSSAVAAYNEQFF.

The chain has TRBV21-1 and TRBJ2-7; the table's TRBD1 call for D was not verified on the DNA. TRBV21-1 is a pseudogene segment. This CDR3 comprises 14 residues. The CDR3 DNA follows: TGTGCCAGCAGCATCCGGGACAGTACCTACGAGCAGTACTTC. Encoded protein: CASSIRDSTYEQYF.

As regards this clone: This CDR3 is also generated by other DNA sequences in the sample. This chain uses TRBV4-1 with TRBJ1-1; 10 bases align to TRBD1. This CDR3 is 15 amino acids long. Germline values: CDR1 MGHRA, CDR2 YSYEKL. The J segment lost 5 bases and the V segment lost 0 bases, leaving 3 bases of the junction unmatched. CDR3 amino acids: CASSQEGQGGTEAFF. In nucleotides, the CDR3 is TGCGCCAGCAGCCAAGAAGGACAGGGGGGGACTGAAGCTTTCTTT.

Concerning this clone itself: It may be a read error: a sequence one base away is much more abundant. The same CDR3 also results from other DNA sequences found in this sample. V is TRBV4-1 and J is TRBJ2-7; a possible D gene is TRBD1 (5 bases). The length of the CDR3 is 14 residues. CDR1 and CDR2 (germline): MGHRA, YSYEKL. CDR3 DNA: TGCGCTAGCAGCCAAGTAGGACAATCCTACGAGCAGTACTTC. This translates into CASSQVGQSYEQYF.

This chain links TRBV28 with TRBJ2-7, with 9 bases fitting TRBD1. Germline values: CDR1 MDHEN, CDR2 SYDVKM. This CDR3 is 15 amino acids long. Trimming took 7 bases from V and 5 from J; bases not matched to a gene: 12. CDR3 protein: CASTRVDRGWNEQYF. In DNA form, the CDR3 reads TGTGCCAGCACCCGGGTGGACAGGGGATGGAACGAGCAGTACTTC.

The sample holds one count of this clone. The chain carries TRBV4-1 and TRBJ1-4; 9 nucleotides align to TRBD1. CDR1 is MGHRA, CDR2 YSYEKL, per germline. The CDR3 is 13 amino acids. V was pared by 6 bases and J by 8 bases, with 4 bases of the junction left unmatched. CDR3 residues: CASRQGAQEKLFF. Here the CDR3 DNA reads TGCGCCAGCAGACAGGGGGCACAGGAAAAACTGTTTTTT.

A note on this clone: Other nucleotide sequences from this sample produce the same CDR3. The gene calls are TRBV5-1 and TRBJ2-1; 8 bases fit TRBD2. J was trimmed by 0 bases and V by 4 bases; bases with no gene match: 3. This CDR3 is built from 15 residues. Germline V gene sequence: CDR1 SGHRS, CDR2 YFSETQ. The chain's CDR3 is CASSPGGSSYNEQFF. CDR3 sequence (DNA): TGCGCCAGCAGCCCGGGAGGGAGCTCCTACAATGAGCAGTTCTTC.

The genes are TRBV15 and TRBJ2-7; D is unresolved. The V end was cut by 3 bases, the J end by 0 bases, with 12 bases between. Germline loops: CDR1 LNHNV, CDR2 YYDKDF (reference sequence). The CDR3 covers 15 residues. The CDR3 spells CATSRAGTVSYEQYF. CDR3 nucleotide sequence: TGTGCCACCAGCAGGGCAGGCACGGTCTCCTACGAGCAGTACTTC.

This sequence joins TRBV6-1 and TRBJ1-2; D remains ambiguous. The CDR3 loop spans 13 amino acids. The germline V gene encodes CDR1 MNHNS and CDR2 SASEGT. V was cut by 3 bases and J by 8 bases, with 13 bases left in between. The CDR3 DNA is TGTGCCAGCAGTGAGCATTTGATTGAGGGCTACACCTTC. This codes for CASSEHLIEGYTF.

The rearrangement uses TRBV28 and TRBJ1-1, with D possibly matching TRBD1 (5 bases). The CDR3 has 15 amino acids. With 5 bases removed from V and 2 bases from J, the gap between germline ends came to 15 bases. Germline CDR1 is MDHEN and CDR2 is SYDVKM. CDR3 sequence reads: CASSPRFRVNTEAFF. The CDR3 DNA follows: TGTGCCAGCAGTCCCCGTTTCAGGGTCAACACTGAAGCTTTCTTT.

The chain employs TRBV7-8 and TRBJ1-2, with D possibly being TRBD1 (5 bases). Trimming pared 0 bases from V and 4 bases from J, leaving 9 bases between. There are 14 residues in the CDR3. Germline V lookup: CDR1 SGHVS, CDR2 FQNEAQ. CDR3 sequence: CASSLAGGSYGYTF. The CDR3 nucleotides are TGTGCCAGCAGCTTAGCGGGGGGATCCTATGGCTACACCTTC.

The chain couples TRBV27 to TRBJ2-7; no definite D call. The CDR3 consists of 11 residues. Per the germline V gene, CDR1 is MNHEY and CDR2 is SMNVEV (reference sequence). Trimming removed 4 bases at V and 7 bases at J, with 8 bases between. Written as DNA, the CDR3 is TGTGCCAGCAGTTCCTTCAGGGAGCAGTACTTC. It specifies CASSSFREQYF.

CDR3 in amino acids: CASRGGEETQYF. The CDR3 nucleotides read TGTGCCAGCAGGGGGGGGGAGGAGACCCAGTACTTC. The chain employs TRBV3-1 (or the pseudogene TRBV3-2) and TRBJ2-5; 7 nucleotides match TRBD2. The CDR3 sequence is 12 residues long. Germline CDR1 reads LGHDT; CDR2 reads YNNKEL (reference sequence). V lost 6 bases, J lost 5 bases, and 3 bases stayed unmatched.

The chain is built from TRBV6-5 and TRBJ2-7; 9 positions agree with TRBD1. Trimming took 3 bases from V and 6 from J; bases not matched to a gene: 9. The germline V gene has CDR1 MNHEY and CDR2 SVGAGI. This CDR3 is built from 15 residues. The CDR3 DNA is TGTGCCAGCAGTTATGGGACAGGGTTCAGCGGCGAGCAGTACTTC. Translated: CASSYGTGFSGEQYF.